This entry describes one T cell receptor (beta chain). Its binding antigen is unknown. The sample holds no much larger clone one base away, and base qualities are not on file. For CDR1 and CDR2, the germline V gene lists MNHEY and SVGEGT. V loses 3 bases of germline sequence and J loses 2 bases, and the interval between the two ends is 10 bases. Taken from cysteine to phenylalanine, the CDR3 has 14 residues. Just the 42-base CDR3 DNA is kept, in frame starting at base 1. Libraries were built with the immunoSEQ multiplex PCR assay. TCRdb retrieved this table from immuneACCESS and kept in-frame rearrangements only. Not all clones are present; in checked studies, unresolved V genes account for under half, and no reason is known for the remainder. This sample has roughly 120,000 clones in its table, and around 89% of those were observed once. Under 40% of the sample is held by the ten biggest clonotypes.

These data originate in a study of control samples from healthy donors and cancer patients (dated by TCRdb to about 2020). The sequence derives from a man aged 45-65 years in good health. The source material was blood. The chain is made from TRBV6-2 or TRBV6-3 and TRBJ1-1; the D gene is not confidently resolved. The DNA sequence follows: TGTGCCAGCAGTTATTCGGGCCTTAACACTGAAGCTTTCTTT. Its protein reads: CASSYSGLNTEAFF.